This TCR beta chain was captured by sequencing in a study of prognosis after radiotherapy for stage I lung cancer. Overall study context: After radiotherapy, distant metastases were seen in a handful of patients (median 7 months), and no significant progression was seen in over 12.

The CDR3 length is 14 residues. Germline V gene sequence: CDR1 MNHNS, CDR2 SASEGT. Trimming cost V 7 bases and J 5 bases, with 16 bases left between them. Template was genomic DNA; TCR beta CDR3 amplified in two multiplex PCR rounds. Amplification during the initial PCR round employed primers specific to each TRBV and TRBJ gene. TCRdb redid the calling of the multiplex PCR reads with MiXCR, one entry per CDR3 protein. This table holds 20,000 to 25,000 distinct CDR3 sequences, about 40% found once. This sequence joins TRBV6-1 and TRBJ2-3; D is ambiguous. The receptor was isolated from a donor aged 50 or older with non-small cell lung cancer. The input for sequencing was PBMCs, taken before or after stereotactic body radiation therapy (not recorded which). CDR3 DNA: TGTGCCAGCACTCCCCAGACACCAAGAGATACGCAGTATTTT. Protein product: CASTPQTPRDTQYF.